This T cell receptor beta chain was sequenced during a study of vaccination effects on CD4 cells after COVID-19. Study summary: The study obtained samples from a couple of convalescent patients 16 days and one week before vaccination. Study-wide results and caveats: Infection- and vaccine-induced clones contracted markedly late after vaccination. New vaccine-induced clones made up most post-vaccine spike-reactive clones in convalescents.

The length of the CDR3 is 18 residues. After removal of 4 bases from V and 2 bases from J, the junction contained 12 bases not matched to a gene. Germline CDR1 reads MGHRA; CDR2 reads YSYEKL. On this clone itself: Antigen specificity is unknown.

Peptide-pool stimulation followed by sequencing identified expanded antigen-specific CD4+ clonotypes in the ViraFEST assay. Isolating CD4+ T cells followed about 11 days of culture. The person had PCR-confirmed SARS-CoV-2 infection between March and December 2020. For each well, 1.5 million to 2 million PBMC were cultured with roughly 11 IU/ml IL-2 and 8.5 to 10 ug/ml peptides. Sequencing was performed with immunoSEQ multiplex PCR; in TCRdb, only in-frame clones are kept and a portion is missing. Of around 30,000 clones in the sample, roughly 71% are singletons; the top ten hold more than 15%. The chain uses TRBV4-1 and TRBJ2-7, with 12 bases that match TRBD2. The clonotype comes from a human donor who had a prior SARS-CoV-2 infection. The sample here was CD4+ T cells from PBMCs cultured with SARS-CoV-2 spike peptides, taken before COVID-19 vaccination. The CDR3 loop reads CASSRRTSGTTNTYEQYF. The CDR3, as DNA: TGCGCCAGCAGCCGAAGGACTAGCGGGACTACTAATACCTACGAGCAGTACTTC.